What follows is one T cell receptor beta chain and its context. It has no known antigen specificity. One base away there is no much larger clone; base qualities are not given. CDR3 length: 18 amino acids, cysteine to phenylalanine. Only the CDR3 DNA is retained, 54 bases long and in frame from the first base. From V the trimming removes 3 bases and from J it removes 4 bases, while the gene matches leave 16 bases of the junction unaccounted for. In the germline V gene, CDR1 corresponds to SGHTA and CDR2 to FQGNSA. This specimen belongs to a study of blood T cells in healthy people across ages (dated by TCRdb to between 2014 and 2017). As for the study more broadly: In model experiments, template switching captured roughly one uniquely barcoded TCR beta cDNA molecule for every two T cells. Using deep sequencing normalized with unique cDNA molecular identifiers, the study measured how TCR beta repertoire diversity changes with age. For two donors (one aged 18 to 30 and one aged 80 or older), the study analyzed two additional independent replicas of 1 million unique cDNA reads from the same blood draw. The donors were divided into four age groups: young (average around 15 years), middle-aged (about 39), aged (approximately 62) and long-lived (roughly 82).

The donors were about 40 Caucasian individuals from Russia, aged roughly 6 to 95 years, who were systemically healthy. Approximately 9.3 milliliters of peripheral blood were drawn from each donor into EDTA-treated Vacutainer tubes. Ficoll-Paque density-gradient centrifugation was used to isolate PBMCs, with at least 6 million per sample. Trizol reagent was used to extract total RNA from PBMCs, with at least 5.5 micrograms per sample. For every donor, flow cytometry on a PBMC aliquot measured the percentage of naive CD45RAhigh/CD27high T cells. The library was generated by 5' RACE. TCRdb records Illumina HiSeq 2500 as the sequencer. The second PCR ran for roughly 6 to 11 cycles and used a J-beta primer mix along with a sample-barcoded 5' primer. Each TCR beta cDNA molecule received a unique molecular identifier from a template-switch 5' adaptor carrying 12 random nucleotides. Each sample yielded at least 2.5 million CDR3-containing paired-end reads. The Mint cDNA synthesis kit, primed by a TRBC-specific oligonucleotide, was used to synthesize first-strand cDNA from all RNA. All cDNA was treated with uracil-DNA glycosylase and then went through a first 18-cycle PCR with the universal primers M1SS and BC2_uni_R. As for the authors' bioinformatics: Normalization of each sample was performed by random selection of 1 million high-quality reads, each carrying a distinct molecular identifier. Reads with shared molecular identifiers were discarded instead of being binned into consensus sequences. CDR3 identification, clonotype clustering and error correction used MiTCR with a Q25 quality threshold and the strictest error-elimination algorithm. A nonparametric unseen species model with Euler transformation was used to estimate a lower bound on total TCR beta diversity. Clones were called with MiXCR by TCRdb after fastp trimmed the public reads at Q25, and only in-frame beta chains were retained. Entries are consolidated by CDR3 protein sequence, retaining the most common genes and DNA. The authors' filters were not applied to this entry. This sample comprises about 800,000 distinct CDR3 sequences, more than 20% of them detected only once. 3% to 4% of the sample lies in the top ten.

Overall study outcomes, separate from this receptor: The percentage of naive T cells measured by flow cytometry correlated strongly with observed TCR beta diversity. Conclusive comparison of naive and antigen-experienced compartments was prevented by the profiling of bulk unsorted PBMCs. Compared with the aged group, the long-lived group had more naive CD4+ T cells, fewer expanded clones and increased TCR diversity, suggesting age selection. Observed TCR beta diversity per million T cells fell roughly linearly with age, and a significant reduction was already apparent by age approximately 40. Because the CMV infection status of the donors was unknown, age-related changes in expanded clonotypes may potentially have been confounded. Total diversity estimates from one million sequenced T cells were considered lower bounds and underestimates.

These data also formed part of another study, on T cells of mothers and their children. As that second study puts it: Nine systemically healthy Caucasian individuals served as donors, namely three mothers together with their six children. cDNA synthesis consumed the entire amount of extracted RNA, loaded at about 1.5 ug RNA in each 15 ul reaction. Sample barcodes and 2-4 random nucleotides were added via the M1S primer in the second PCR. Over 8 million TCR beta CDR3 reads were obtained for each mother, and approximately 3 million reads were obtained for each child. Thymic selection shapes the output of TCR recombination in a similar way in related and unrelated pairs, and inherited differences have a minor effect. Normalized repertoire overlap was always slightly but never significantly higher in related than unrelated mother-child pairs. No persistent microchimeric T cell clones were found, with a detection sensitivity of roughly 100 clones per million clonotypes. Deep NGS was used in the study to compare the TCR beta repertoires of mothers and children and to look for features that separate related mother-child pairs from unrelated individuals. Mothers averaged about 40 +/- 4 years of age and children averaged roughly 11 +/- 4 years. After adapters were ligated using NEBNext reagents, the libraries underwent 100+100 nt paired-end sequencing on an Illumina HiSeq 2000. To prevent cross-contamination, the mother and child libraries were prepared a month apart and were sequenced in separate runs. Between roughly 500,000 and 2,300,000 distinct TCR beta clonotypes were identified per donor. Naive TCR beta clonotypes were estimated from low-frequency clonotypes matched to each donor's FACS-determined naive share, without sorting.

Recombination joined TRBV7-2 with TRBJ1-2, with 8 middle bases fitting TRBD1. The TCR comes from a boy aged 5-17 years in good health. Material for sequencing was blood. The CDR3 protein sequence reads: CASSFQPKMGQEPYGYTF. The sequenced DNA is TGTGCCAGCAGCTTTCAACCCAAAATGGGACAGGAACCCTATGGCTACACCTTC.